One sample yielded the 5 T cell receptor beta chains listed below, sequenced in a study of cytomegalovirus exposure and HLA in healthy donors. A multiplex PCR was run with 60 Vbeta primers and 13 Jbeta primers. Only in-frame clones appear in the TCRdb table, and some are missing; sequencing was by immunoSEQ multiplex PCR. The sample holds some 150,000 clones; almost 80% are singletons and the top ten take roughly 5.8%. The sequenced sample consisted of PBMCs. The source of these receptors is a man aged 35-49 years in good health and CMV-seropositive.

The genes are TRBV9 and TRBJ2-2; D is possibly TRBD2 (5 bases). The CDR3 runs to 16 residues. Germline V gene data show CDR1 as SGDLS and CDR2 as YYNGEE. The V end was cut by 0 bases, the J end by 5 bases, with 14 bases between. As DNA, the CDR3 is TGTGCCAGCAGCGTAGCAAAAGGGAGTGGTACCGGGGAGCTGTTTTTT. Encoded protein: CASSVAKGSGTGELFF.

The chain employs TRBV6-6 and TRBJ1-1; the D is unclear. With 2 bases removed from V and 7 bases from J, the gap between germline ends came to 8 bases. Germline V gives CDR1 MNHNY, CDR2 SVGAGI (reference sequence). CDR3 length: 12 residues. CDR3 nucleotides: TGTGCCAGCAGTTACACGACGGGTGAAGCTTTCTTT. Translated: CASSYTTGEAFF.

CDR3 bases: TGTGCCAGCAGTGCCCTAGGGGGAGAGACCCAGTACTTC. It specifies CASSALGGETQYF. This chain joins TRBV6-5 and TRBJ2-5; tentatively, D is TRBD1 (6 bases). V was shortened by 5 bases and J by 4 bases, with 11 bases between the two germline ends. From germline, CDR1 is MNHEY and CDR2 SVGAGI. This CDR3 has 13 amino acids.

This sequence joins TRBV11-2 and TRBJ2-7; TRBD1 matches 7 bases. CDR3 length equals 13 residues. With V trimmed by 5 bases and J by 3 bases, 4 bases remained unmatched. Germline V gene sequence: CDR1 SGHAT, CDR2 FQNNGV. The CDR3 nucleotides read TGTGCCAGCAGCGGCCGGGACAGCTACGAGCAGTACTTC. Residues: CASSGRDSYEQYF.

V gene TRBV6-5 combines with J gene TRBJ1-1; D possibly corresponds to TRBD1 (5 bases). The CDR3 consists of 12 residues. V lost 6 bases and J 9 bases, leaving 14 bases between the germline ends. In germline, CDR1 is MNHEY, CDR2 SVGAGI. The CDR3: CASSTQGSKAFF. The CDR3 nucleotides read TGTGCCAGCAGCACTCAGGGTTCTAAAGCTTTCTTT.